This TCR beta chain was captured by sequencing in a study of T cell repertoires in cytomegalovirus infection. For the study at large: CMV infection plus the matching HLA type was flagged by public TCR beta signatures. Study conclusions and caveats: HLA-C-restricted, CMV-specific TCR beta clonotypes were dominant ex vivo. Using cumulative public TCR beta family frequency, the authors identified those who carried CMV together with the relevant HLA.

This clonotype turned up a few times. The antigen is unknown. Germline V gene lookup returns CDR1 SGDLS and CDR2 YYNGEE. The ends were cut back, 3 bases at V and 9 bases at J, with 10 bases in the middle. The CDR3 is made up of 12 amino acids. MiXCR, run by TCRdb on the reads, gives a single entry per CDR3 protein. Of over 450,000 distinct CDR3 sequences in the sample, about 11% are singletons; the top ten hold 10%. The chain uses TRBV9 and TRBJ2-1; weak D call: TRBD2 (6 bases). This clonotype was sampled from a human donor in good health (CMV status not recorded). Some clones in this sample may be carry-over from other donors' samples. The sample was PBMCs. The CDR3 coding sequence is TGTGCCAGCAGCGAGGGACTCTCTGAGCAGTTCTTC. This codes for CASSEGLSEQFF.